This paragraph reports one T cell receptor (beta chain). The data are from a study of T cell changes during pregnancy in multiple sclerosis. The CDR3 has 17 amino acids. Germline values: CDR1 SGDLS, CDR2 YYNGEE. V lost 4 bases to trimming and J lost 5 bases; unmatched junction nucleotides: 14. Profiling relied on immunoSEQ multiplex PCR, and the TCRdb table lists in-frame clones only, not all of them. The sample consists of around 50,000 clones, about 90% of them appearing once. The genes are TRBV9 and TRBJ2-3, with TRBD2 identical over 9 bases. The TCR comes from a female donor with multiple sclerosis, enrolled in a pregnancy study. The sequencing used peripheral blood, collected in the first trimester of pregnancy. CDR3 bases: TGTGCCAGCAGCAAAGGAACGGGACTAGCTACACGAGATACGCAGTATTTT. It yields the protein CASSKGTGLATRDTQYF.